A single sample is the source of the 30 T cell receptor beta chains below, sequenced in a study of regulatory T cells in long-lasting Graves disease. Time point reported: newly diagnosed GD, antithyroid drugs for less than 3 months. PBMC-derived RNA was used for the TCR library. Arm-PCR of CDR3 regions with iRepertoire HTBI primers generated TCR beta libraries. One entry per CDR3 protein results from TCRdb running MiXCR on the multiplex PCR reads. The sample lists 550,000 to 700,000 distinct CDR3 sequences, about 16% occurring once. These sequences were also reported in another study, on T cells in Graves' hyperthyroidism and ophthalmopathy.

The sequencing here drew on peripheral blood mononuclear cells (PBMCs), taken at new diagnosis, from a patient treated with antithyroid drugs. Receptors were obtained from a man aged 18 to 30 with Graves disease.

This clonotype was observed at least ten times. The J gene is TRBJ1-6, the V gene TRBV30; D is perhaps TRBD1 (6 bases). V was pared by 4 bases and J by 14 bases, with 18 bases between. Germline-derived CDR1 and CDR2 are GTSNPN and SVGIG (reference sequence). The CDR3 runs to 13 residues. The CDR3 sequence is CAWIRLPAGALHF. DNA of the CDR3: TGTGCCTGGATACGGTTACCCGCAGGGGCCCTCCACTTT.

This rearrangement joins TRBV6-1 to TRBJ2-4, with D tentatively TRBD1 or TRBD2 (5 bases each). Between the trimmed V and J ends, which lost 3 bases and 8 bases, there was a span of 17 bases. Looked up from germline, CDR1 is MNHNS and CDR2 is SASEGT. The CDR3 is made up of 15 amino acids. The CDR3: CASSDAGTGLDIQYF. CDR3 DNA sequence: TGTGCCAGCAGTGATGCCGGGACGGGTTTGGACATTCAGTACTTC.

This clonotype was counted at least ten times. The chain combines TRBV5-5 with TRBJ1-5, with D possibly matching TRBD1 (6 bases). CDR3 size: 17 residues. Trimming shortened V by 4 bases and J by 1 base, and 18 bases separated the two germline ends. Germline V gene data show CDR1 as SGHKS and CDR2 as YYEKEE (reference sequence). DNA for the CDR3: TGTGCCAGCAGCACGGGATCAGGGGTACGGAGCAATCAGCCCCAGCATTTT. Its protein is CASSTGSGVRSNQPQHF.

This clonotype has more than one count but fewer than ten. This chain uses TRBV20-1 with TRBJ2-6; no clear D. CDR3 size: 15 residues. The germline gives CDR1 DFQATT, CDR2 SNEGSKA (reference sequence). The germline V and J ends were trimmed by 0 bases and 2 bases, with 8 bases remaining between them. The CDR3 DNA reads TGCAGTGCTAGAGATGTAAGGGCTGGGGCCAACGTCCTGACTTTC. Translation: CSARDVRAGANVLTF.

This clonotype was recorded a few times. V is TRBV12-5 and J is TRBJ2-2; 9 bases map to TRBD2. Trimming took 9 bases from V and 6 from J; bases not matched to a gene: 8. The CDR3 runs to 14 residues. Per germline, CDR1 LGHNT and CDR2 FRNRAP. As DNA, the CDR3 is TGTGCTAGCCTTGGGGCGGGAGGGCCCGGGGAGCTGTTTTTT. Translating gives CASLGAGGPGELFF.

Many counts were recorded for this clonotype. V and J are TRBV7-3 and TRBJ1-1; 7 nucleotides match TRBD1. This CDR3 is built from 16 residues. The ends lost 0 bases at V and 1 base at J; junction bases unmatched: 5. Germline lookup yields CDR1 SGHTA and CDR2 FQGTGA. CDR3 protein: CASSLTRDSRNTEAFF. CDR3 nucleotides: TGTGCCAGCAGCTTAACGAGGGACAGCCGGAACACTGAAGCTTTCTTT.

This chain links TRBV3-1 with TRBJ2-7; no definite D call. There are 14 residues in the CDR3. Germline values: CDR1 LGHDT, CDR2 YNNKEL (reference sequence). V gave up 2 bases and J gave up 3 bases, with 11 bases separating them. CDR3 DNA sequence: TGTGCCAGCAGCCAATACTCACCGGGCTACGAGCAGTACTTC. Translating gives CASSQYSPGYEQYF.

This clonotype was recorded at least ten times. The V call is TRBV20-1, the J call TRBJ2-6; perhaps TRBD1 as D (5 bases). Trimming took 6 bases from V and 2 from J, leaving 5 bases between them. CDR1 and CDR2 from the germline V gene are DFQATT and SNEGSKA (reference sequence). The CDR3 contains 12 residues. DNA for the CDR3: TGCAGTGCCAGGGCTGGGGCCAACGTCCTGACTTTC. Its translation: CSARAGANVLTF.

This sequence joins TRBV9 and TRBJ2-3; TRBD1 might be the D (5 bases). The germline V gene encodes CDR1 SGDLS and CDR2 YYNGEE. This CDR3 has 16 amino acids. V was trimmed by 0 bases and J by 1 base, leaving 12 bases between them. For the CDR3, the DNA is TGTGCCAGCAGCGTAGAGTGGCAGGGCGGCACAGATACGCAGTATTTT. Protein sequence: CASSVEWQGGTDTQYF. Full variable domain (missing parts from reference TRBV9 and TRBJ2-3): DSGVTQTPKHLITATGQRVTLRCSPRSGDLSVYWYQQSLDQGLQFLIQYYNGEERAKGNILERFSAQQFPDLHSELNLSSLELGDSALYFCASSVEWQGGTDTQYFGPGTRLTVL.

V is TRBV11-2 and J is TRBJ2-7, with a tentative D call TRBD1 (5 bases). Germline lookup yields CDR1 SGHAT and CDR2 FQNNGV. CDR3 size: 13 residues. Trimming shortened V by 11 bases and J by 5 bases, and 19 bases separated the two germline ends. This CDR3 is CAWGALESDEQYF. CDR3 sequence (DNA): TGTGCCTGGGGCGCTCTAGAATCAGACGAGCAGTACTTC.

Notes on this clonotype: The CDR3 does not end in the conserved phenylalanine or tryptophan, so this is likely a read error. J is TRBJ2-7 and V is TRBV14, with D possibly TRBD1 on 6 matching bases. The V and J ends lost 4 bases and 3 bases respectively, with 7 bases between them. CDR1 SGHDN and CDR2 FVKESK come from the germline V gene. The CDR3 loop spans 12 amino acids. CDR3 nucleotides: TGTGCCAGCAGCCCGACAGGCTACGAGCAGTACCTC. This translates into CASSPTGYEQYL.

V usage is TRBV2 and J usage is TRBJ2-1, with D tentatively TRBD1 or TRBD2 (7 bases each). CDR1 is SNHLY, CDR2 FYNNEI, per germline. Trimming cost V 3 bases and J 9 bases, with 12 bases left between them. The CDR3 runs to 13 residues. Written as DNA, the CDR3 is TGTGCCAGCAGTGACAGGGGGGGGTTTGAGCAGTTCTTC. It encodes CASSDRGGFEQFF.

This clonotype was recorded at least ten times. The chain joins TRBV5-1 to TRBJ2-1, with D possibly being TRBD2 (5 bases). Germline CDR1 reads SGHRS; CDR2 reads YFSETQ. Trimming took off 0 bases at V and 4 bases at J, with 8 bases between the two ends. This CDR3 has 14 amino acids. The DNA for the CDR3 is TGCGCCAGCAGCTTGGGTCGGGATTACAATGAGCAGTTCTTC. Residues: CASSLGRDYNEQFF.

V usage is TRBV28 and J usage is TRBJ2-1; 8 bases are a match to TRBD2. Germline V gene data show CDR1 as MDHEN and CDR2 as SYDVKM. The CDR3 consists of 15 residues. Trimming cost V 3 bases and J 7 bases; bases outside gene matches: 8. CDR3 in amino acids: CASSFSGGRTNEQFF. The DNA of the CDR3 is TGTGCCAGCAGTTTTAGTGGCGGGAGGACTAATGAGCAGTTCTTC.

This chain connects TRBV5-5 to TRBJ2-1; D gene uncertain. Trimming removed 3 bases at V and 10 bases at J, with 8 bases between. Germline-derived CDR1 and CDR2 are SGHKS and YYEKEE (reference sequence). The CDR3 is made up of 11 amino acids. The CDR3 here is CASSSPDEQFF. The CDR3 nucleotides are TGTGCCAGCAGCTCCCCGGACGAGCAGTTCTTC.

V and J are TRBV13 and TRBJ2-1; D remains ambiguous. Germline V CDR1 and CDR2: PRHDT, FYEKMQ (reference sequence). The CDR3 totals 12 residues. Trimming shortened V by 3 bases and J by 8 bases, and 8 bases separated the two germline ends. CDR3 nucleotide sequence: TGTGCCAGCAGCTTTCCTAACTATGAGCAGTTCTTC. Its translation: CASSFPNYEQFF.

This clonotype was detected ten times or more. The chain is built from TRBV11-2 and TRBJ2-1; 12 bases line up with TRBD1. CDR3 length: 15 residues. V trimming: 5 bases; J trimming: 7 bases; junction bases outside the gene matches: 6. Germline loops: CDR1 SGHAT, CDR2 FQNNGV. The CDR3 loop reads CASSKGQGAANEQFF. CDR3 bases: TGTGCCAGCAGCAAGGGACAGGGGGCGGCTAATGAGCAGTTCTTC.

As for this clonotype: With a much larger clone just one base away, this may be a read error. The gene calls are TRBV7-2 and TRBJ2-3; D is possibly TRBD2 (5 bases). CDR1 is SGHTA and CDR2 is FQGNSA in the germline V gene. The CDR3 extends over 18 amino acids. This chain's CDR3 is CASSLVPLALSSTDAQYF. CDR3 bases: TGTGCCAGCAGCTTAGTTCCTTTAGCTTTATCTAGCACAGATGCGCAGTATTTT.

In its sample, this clonotype was seen a few times. The chain uses TRBV12-5 and TRBJ1-2; 7 nucleotides agree with TRBD1. The germline CDR1 and CDR2 sequences are LGHNT and FRNRAP. Losses at the gene ends were 6 bases for V and 1 base for J; bases not matched to a gene: 8. The CDR3 runs to 15 residues. CDR3: CASGHPGQINYGYTF. The CDR3 DNA sequence: TGTGCTAGTGGCCATCCGGGACAGATTAACTATGGCTACACCTTC.

In this sample, this clonotype turned up a few times. The chain employs TRBV2 and TRBJ2-1; 7 bases fit TRBD2. Losses at the gene ends were 3 bases for V and 6 bases for J; bases not matched to a gene: 14. The germline gives CDR1 SNHLY, CDR2 FYNNEI. The CDR3 loop spans 17 amino acids. Written as DNA, the CDR3 is TGTGCCAGCAGTGAGCTTATGGGCGGGAGTTCAGGCAATGAGCAGTTCTTC. The encoded protein is CASSELMGGSSGNEQFF.

The sample holds many counts of this clonotype. The DNA of the CDR3 is TGTGCCAGCAGTTTACAGCGCTCATACTCCTACAATGAGCAGTTCTTC. Translation: CASSLQRSYSYNEQFF. V and J are TRBV27 and TRBJ2-1, with unresolved D. Germline lookup yields CDR1 MNHEY and CDR2 SMNVEV (reference sequence). Trimming left V 2 bases short and J 0 bases short, with 11 bases between. The CDR3 spans 16 residues.

This clonotype was seen ten or more times. The chain recombines TRBV5-1 with TRBJ1-4, with D possibly being TRBD1 (6 bases). V lost 6 bases, J lost 4 bases, and 13 bases lay in between. The CDR3 runs 14 residues. Germline lookup yields CDR1 SGHRS and CDR2 YFSETQ. In DNA, the CDR3 is TGCGCCAGCACCTTACAGGGAGGTAATGAAAAACTGTTTTTT. This encodes CASTLQGGNEKLFF.

This clonotype has just a few counts. The rearrangement uses TRBV29-1 and TRBJ1-3, with no clear D. The CDR3 has 15 amino acids. V was pared by 3 bases and J by 2 bases, with 14 bases between. Germline V gene sequence: CDR1 SQVTM, CDR2 ANQGSEA. As DNA, the CDR3 is TGCAGCGTTGAGCCGGGTCAGGCCCCTGGAAACACCATATATTTT. This codes for CSVEPGQAPGNTIYF.

This clonotype was observed at least ten times. This chain's CDR3 is CASSRGAKSSYNSPLHF. CDR3 bases: TGTGCCAGCAGCCGAGGGGCGAAGAGCTCCTATAATTCACCCCTCCACTTT. This chain links TRBV7-8 with TRBJ1-6; possibly TRBD1 for D (5 bases). V dropped 5 bases and J dropped 0 bases, with 14 bases sitting between them. There are 17 residues in the CDR3. The germline gives CDR1 SGHVS, CDR2 FQNEAQ.

Many counts were recorded for this clonotype. The rearrangement uses TRBV12-3 or TRBV12-4 and TRBJ2-2; D remains ambiguous. V lost 2 bases to trimming and J lost 8 bases, with 12 bases between them. The CDR3 runs 14 residues. In DNA, the CDR3 is TGTGCCAGCAGTTTAAAGCTAGGATCTGGGGAGCTGTTTTTT. Its protein product is CASSLKLGSGELFF.

Ten or more counts support this clonotype. The J gene is TRBJ2-7, the V gene TRBV12-3 or TRBV12-4, with 7 bases matching TRBD2. V trimming: 3 bases; J trimming: 3 bases; junction bases outside the gene matches: 5. CDR3 size: 14 residues. The CDR3 loop is CASSFRGRNYEQYF. In DNA form, the CDR3 reads TGTGCCAGCAGTTTCCGCGGGAGAAACTACGAGCAGTACTTC.

This chain uses TRBV20-1 with TRBJ2-5, with 8 positions matching TRBD2. Germline lookup yields CDR1 DFQATT and CDR2 SNEGSKA (reference sequence). The CDR3 spans 13 residues. V shed 4 bases and J 3 bases; nucleotides not matched to a gene: 4. The CDR3 DNA reads as TGCAGTGCTACCAGCGGGAGTAAAGAGACCCAGTACTTC. Translated: CSATSGSKETQYF.

This clonotype appeared a few times. The gene calls are TRBV5-4 and TRBJ2-2; D is undetermined. CDR1 and CDR2 (germline): SGHNT, YYREEE (reference sequence). This CDR3 spans 16 amino acids. Trimming shortened V by 0 bases and J by 2 bases, and 11 bases separated the two germline ends. CDR3 in DNA: TGTGCCAGCAGCTTGGGAAGTCCGGAAAACACCGGGGAGCTGTTTTTT. The encoded protein is CASSLGSPENTGELFF.

There are many counts of this clonotype. The V gene is TRBV5-1, the J gene TRBJ2-7; TRBD2 matches at 11 bases. CDR1 is SGHRS and CDR2 is YFSETQ in the germline V gene. This CDR3 has 15 amino acids. Trimming cost V 4 bases and J 7 bases; bases outside gene matches: 10. As DNA, the CDR3 is TGCGCCAGCAGCCGCACTAGCGGGAGAGATGGTGAGCAGTACTTC. Residues: CASSRTSGRDGEQYF. Full variable domain (rest looked up from reference TRBV5-1 and TRBJ2-7): KAGVTQTPRYLIKTRGQQVTLSCSPISGHRSVSWYQQTPGQGLQFLFEYFSETQRNKGNFPGRFSGRQFSNSRSEMNVSTLELGDSALYLCASSRTSGRDGEQYFGPGTRLTVT.

Only a few counts were recorded for this clonotype. The chain is built from TRBV19 and TRBJ2-1, with D unclear. The CDR3 loop spans 13 amino acids. V lost 10 bases to trimming and J lost 3 bases, with 13 bases between them. Germline V gene sequence: CDR1 LNHDA, CDR2 SQIVND (reference sequence). The CDR3 reads CATKDRVYNEQFF. The CDR3 DNA is TGTGCCACTAAGGACCGGGTCTACAATGAGCAGTTCTTC. Full variable domain (rest looked up from reference TRBV19 and TRBJ2-1): DGGITQSPKYLFRKEGQNVTLSCEQNLNHDAMYWYRQDPGQGLRLIYYSQIVNDFQKGDIAEGYSVSREKKESFPLTVTSAQKNPTAFYLCATKDRVYNEQFFGPGTRLTVL.